The rows below give T cell receptor beta chains drawn from one sample of a study of blood T cells in healthy people across ages. TCRdb passed the 5' RACE reads through MiXCR, listing each CDR3 protein once. The sample includes 890,000 or so distinct CDR3 sequences, 62% of them seen just once. The sequencing input was blood. The receptors shown here come from a man aged 25 to 40 in good health. CDR3s include the opening cysteine and the closing phenylalanine or tryptophan. A D gene is named only where the DNA matches it firmly. Rows may omit the clone size; those that give it use once, few, many or a size class.

V gene: TRBV28; J gene: TRBJ2-5; clone size: .; D gene: TRBD2; CDR3 DNA: TGTGCCAGCAGTGGGGGGACTAGCTGGGGAGAGACCCAGTACTTC; CDR3 protein: CASSGGTSWGETQYF
V gene: TRBV4-3; J gene: TRBJ2-5; clone size: .; D gene: .; CDR3 DNA: TGCGCCAGCAGCCTACCCGGGACCACCCAAGAGACCCAGTACTTC; CDR3 protein: CASSLPGTTQETQYF
V gene: TRBV11-2; J gene: TRBJ2-3; clone size: .; D gene: .; CDR3 DNA: TGTGCCAGCAGCTTCTCCCGGGCAGATATGCAGTATTTT; CDR3 protein: CASSFSRADMQYF
V gene: TRBV7-9; J gene: TRBJ2-1; clone size: .; D gene: .; CDR3 DNA: TGTGCCAGCAGCTACCCACAGGGTAATGAGCAGTTCTTC; CDR3 protein: CASSYPQGNEQFF
V gene: TRBV20-1; J gene: TRBJ2-4; clone size: .; D gene: .; CDR3 DNA: TGCAGTGCTCCCCCAGACAGGGAGGGGAACATTCAGTACTTC; CDR3 protein: CSAPPDREGNIQYF
V gene: TRBV3-1; J gene: TRBJ1-2; clone size: .; D gene: .; CDR3 DNA: TGTGCCAGCAGCCAAGGCTCGACCTTATATGGCTACACCTTC; CDR3 protein: CASSQGSTLYGYTF
V gene: TRBV12-3/TRBV12-4; J gene: TRBJ2-3; clone size: .; D gene: .; CDR3 DNA: TGTGCCAGCATCATAGGGACGGCTAACACAGATACGCAGTATTTT; CDR3 protein: CASIIGTANTDTQYF
V gene: TRBV20-1; J gene: TRBJ2-3; clone size: .; D gene: .; CDR3 DNA: TGCAGTGCTAGACTCAGGGGGAGGCTCACAGATACGCAGTATTTT; CDR3 protein: CSARLRGRLTDTQYF
V gene: TRBV5-6; J gene: TRBJ2-5; clone size: .; D gene: TRBD2; CDR3 DNA: TGTGCCAGCAGCTTGATTGCGGGGGGCCACCAAGAGACCCAGTACTTC; CDR3 protein: CASSLIAGGHQETQYF
V gene: TRBV9; J gene: TRBJ2-7; clone size: .; D gene: TRBD2; CDR3 DNA: TGTGCCAGCAGCGTAATACTAGCGGGGAGCTCCTACGAGCAGTACTTC; CDR3 protein: CASSVILAGSSYEQYF
V gene: TRBV28; J gene: TRBJ2-5; clone size: .; D gene: .; CDR3 DNA: TGTGCCAGCAGTTCCCCGGGGGACCTTCAAGAGACCCAGTACTTC; CDR3 protein: CASSSPGDLQETQYF
V gene: TRBV20-1; J gene: TRBJ2-7; clone size: .; D gene: TRBD2; CDR3 DNA: TGCAGTGCTAGAGCTCTAGCGGGGAAGTACGAGCAGTACTTC; CDR3 protein: CSARALAGKYEQYF
V gene: TRBV27; J gene: TRBJ2-5; clone size: .; D gene: TRBD2; CDR3 DNA: TGTGCCAGCTGGACTAGCGGGGGGACCCAGTACTTC; CDR3 protein: CASWTSGGTQYF
V gene: TRBV7-8; J gene: TRBJ2-7; clone size: .; D gene: .; CDR3 DNA: TGTGCCAGCAGCTTAGCGGGCCGTTTCTACGAGCAGTACTTC; CDR3 protein: CASSLAGRFYEQYF
V gene: TRBV6-6; J gene: TRBJ2-1; clone size: .; D gene: .; CDR3 DNA: TGTGCCAGCAGTACGGGTGGGACTGTTCAGTTCTTC; CDR3 protein: CASSTGGTVQFF
V gene: TRBV24-1; J gene: TRBJ2-1; clone size: .; D gene: .; CDR3 DNA: TGTGCCACCACGGGGGTAGGTCGTGGAGGGAAGTTCAATGAGCAGTTCTTC; CDR3 protein: CATTGVGRGGKFNEQFF
V gene: TRBV9; J gene: TRBJ2-1; clone size: few; D gene: .; CDR3 DNA: TGTGCCAGCAGCGTAGTGGGGTTTAAGGACAATGAGCAGTTCTTC; CDR3 protein: CASSVVGFKDNEQFF
V gene: TRBV6-4; J gene: TRBJ2-7; clone size: .; D gene: TRBD1; CDR3 DNA: TGTGCCAGCAGGGATCAGGACAGGTCTTACGAGCAGTACTTC; CDR3 protein: CASRDQDRSYEQYF
V gene: TRBV20-1; J gene: TRBJ2-7; clone size: .; D gene: TRBD1; CDR3 DNA: TGCAGTACTAATTCCCCACAGGGGGTCGGTGAGCAGTACTTC; CDR3 protein: CSTNSPQGVGEQYF
V gene: TRBV28; J gene: TRBJ1-2; clone size: few; D gene: TRBD1; CDR3 DNA: TGTGCCAGCAGTTTTGGCAGGGGGGACTATGGCTACACCTTC; CDR3 protein: CASSFGRGDYGYTF
V gene: TRBV9; J gene: TRBJ2-5; clone size: .; D gene: TRBD1; CDR3 DNA: TGTGCCAGCAGCCCAGAAGGGGGCCCAGAGACCCAGTACTTC; CDR3 protein: CASSPEGGPETQYF
V gene: TRBV5-1; J gene: TRBJ2-1; clone size: .; D gene: .; CDR3 DNA: TGCGCCAGCAGCTTGGCAGGGTTGGTAAATGAGCAGTTCTTC; CDR3 protein: CASSLAGLVNEQFF
V gene: TRBV11-3; J gene: TRBJ2-3; clone size: .; D gene: TRBD1; CDR3 DNA: TGTGCCAGCAGCTTGACAGGGGCACACACAGATACGCAGTATTTT; CDR3 protein: CASSLTGAHTDTQYF
V gene: TRBV29-1; J gene: TRBJ2-5; clone size: few; D gene: TRBD1; CDR3 DNA: TGCAGCGTTGAAGATCTTATAACAGGGGGACCTCAAGAGACCCAGTACTTC; CDR3 protein: CSVEDLITGGPQETQYF
V gene: TRBV7-3; J gene: TRBJ1-1; clone size: .; D gene: .; CDR3 DNA: TGTGCCAGCAGCTCGGGACGGTTGAACACTGAAGCTTTCTTT; CDR3 protein: CASSSGRLNTEAFF
V gene: TRBV12-3/TRBV12-4; J gene: TRBJ1-2; clone size: .; D gene: .; CDR3 DNA: TGTGCCAGCAGTTGGGGGCATGGCTATGGCTACACCTTC; CDR3 protein: CASSWGHGYGYTF
V gene: TRBV20-1; J gene: TRBJ2-4; clone size: .; D gene: TRBD2; CDR3 DNA: TGCAGTGCTAGAGATGTTACTAGCGGGGTGAGGGAGCAGTACTTC; CDR3 protein: CSARDVTSGVREQYF
V gene: TRBV9; J gene: TRBJ2-5; clone size: .; D gene: TRBD1; CDR3 DNA: TGTGCCAGCAGCGTAGCTACGGGTGTAGGGGGCTCGGAGACCCAGTACTTC; CDR3 protein: CASSVATGVGGSETQYF
V gene: TRBV9; J gene: TRBJ2-2; clone size: .; D gene: TRBD2; CDR3 DNA: TGTGCCAGCAGCGTAGCTCCCGGACTAGCGTACCAAACCGGGGAGCTGTTTTTT; CDR3 protein: CASSVAPGLAYQTGELFF
V gene: TRBV20-1; J gene: TRBJ2-1; clone size: .; D gene: .; CDR3 DNA: TGCAGTGCTAGTGGTGAGGGCTTCAATGAGCAGTTCTTC; CDR3 protein: CSASGEGFNEQFF
V gene: TRBV7-6; J gene: TRBJ1-3; clone size: .; D gene: .; CDR3 DNA: TGTGCCAGCAGCTCCTCCAGGGGAAACACCATATATTTT; CDR3 protein: CASSSSRGNTIYF
V gene: TRBV20-1; J gene: TRBJ2-7; clone size: .; D gene: TRBD2; CDR3 DNA: TGCAGTGCTAGCGAGAGACTGGAAAGCGGGAGATACTACGAGCAGTACTTC; CDR3 protein: CSASERLESGRYYEQYF
V gene: TRBV4-3; J gene: TRBJ2-3; clone size: .; D gene: TRBD2; CDR3 DNA: TGCGCCAGCAGCCAAGCTGCCGGGACTAGCCCTACAGATACGCAGTATTTT; CDR3 protein: CASSQAAGTSPTDTQYF
V gene: TRBV12-3/TRBV12-4; J gene: TRBJ2-1; clone size: .; D gene: TRBD2; CDR3 DNA: TGTGCCAGCAGCTTTTCTAGCGGGAGGGGAGATGAGCAGTTCTTC; CDR3 protein: CASSFSSGRGDEQFF
V gene: TRBV9; J gene: TRBJ2-1; clone size: .; D gene: .; CDR3 DNA: TGTGCCAGCAGCGTAGGCCCAGGTTCCTACAATGAGCAGTTCTTC; CDR3 protein: CASSVGPGSYNEQFF
V gene: TRBV28; J gene: TRBJ2-7; clone size: few; D gene: .; CDR3 DNA: TGTGCCAGCAGTTTGGTCGGCGGGTCCGCTTACGAGCAGTACTTC; CDR3 protein: CASSLVGGSAYEQYF
V gene: TRBV7-2; J gene: TRBJ1-4; clone size: .; D gene: .; CDR3 DNA: TGTGCCGGCAGCTTAAACCAGGGAATTGATGAAAAACTGTTTTTT; CDR3 protein: CAGSLNQGIDEKLFF